These 4 T cell receptor beta chains originate from one sample sequenced in a study of control samples from healthy donors and cancer patients. Sequenced by immunoSEQ multiplex PCR; TCRdb stores in-frame clones only, minus some. The sample consists of approximately 140,000 clones, roughly 90% of them appearing once. Input material: PBMCs. Receptor source: a man aged 50 to 59 with head and neck cancer.

The chain carries TRBV9 and TRBJ2-7, with no clear D. Deletions cut 4 bases from V and 2 bases from J, with 10 bases between. Germline V gene lookup returns CDR1 SGDLS and CDR2 YYNGEE. This CDR3 has 13 residues. CDR3 loop: CASSPPSPYEQYF. CDR3 DNA: TGTGCCAGCAGCCCACCAAGCCCCTACGAGCAGTACTTC. The full variable domain, rest sourced from reference TRBV9 and TRBJ2-7, is DSGVTQTPKHLITATGQRVTLRCSPRSGDLSVYWYQQSLDQGLQFLIQYYNGEERAKGNILERFSAQQFPDLHSELNLSSLELGDSALYFCASSPPSPYEQYFGPGTRLTVT.

The chain is built from TRBV7-9 and TRBJ1-2; tentative D call: TRBD1 (5 bases). The CDR3 extends over 14 amino acids. The germline V and J ends were trimmed by 3 bases and 1 base, with 9 bases remaining between them. Germline V gene sequence: CDR1 SEHNR, CDR2 FQNEAQ (reference sequence). CDR3 amino acids: CASSFPRDNYGYTF. The CDR3 DNA reads TGTGCCAGCAGCTTTCCCAGGGATAACTATGGCTACACCTTC.

V is TRBV30 and J is TRBJ1-2; D is ambiguous. Germline CDR1 reads GTSNPN; CDR2 reads SVGIG (reference sequence). The CDR3 extends over 12 amino acids. The V end lost 2 bases, the J end lost 7 bases, and 11 bases lay between the germline ends. CDR3 nucleotides: TGTGCCTGGAGTAGTTATAGTGGTGGCTACACCTTC. Amino acid sequence: CAWSSYSGGYTF.

This rearrangement joins TRBV29-1 to TRBJ2-7; D not certain. The CDR3 is made up of 13 amino acids. CDR1 and CDR2 from the germline V gene are SQVTM and ANQGSEA. V was trimmed by 5 bases and J by 0 bases, leaving 11 bases between them. In DNA, the CDR3 is TGCAGCGTTTTGACTTCCAGCTCCTACGAGCAGTACTTC. Protein product: CSVLTSSSYEQYF.